The 20 T cell receptor beta chains presented below share a single source sample, sequenced in a study of post-analysis software for immune sequencing data. Study conclusions and caveats: TRBV5-6, TRBV5-1 and TRBV20-1 were among about 5 TRBV segments more frequent in patients than controls.

No antigen has been assigned to these receptors. Every TCR beta cDNA library bore unique molecular identifiers. TCRdb re-derived calls from the PCR reads in MiXCR, one entry per CDR3 protein. The table includes hundreds of thousands of distinct CDR3 sequences, roughly 38% detected once. The sequenced material came from blood. These receptors were collected from a girl aged 2 to 10 with multiple sclerosis.

The rearrangement links TRBV5-1 to TRBJ1-1; 7 positions agree with TRBD1. Germline V gene sequence: CDR1 SGHRS, CDR2 YFSETQ. The V segment lost 4 bases and the J segment 4 bases; nucleotides outside the gene matches: 7. CDR3 length: 14 residues. The DNA of the CDR3 is TGCGCCAGCAGCGCAGGGGGAGCAGGCACTGAAGCTTTCTTT. Protein product: CASSAGGAGTEAFF.

The gene calls are TRBV5-1 and TRBJ2-5; 13 bases match TRBD2. The V and J ends lost 4 bases and 4 bases, in that order; junction bases with no gene match: 7. The CDR3 is made up of 16 amino acids. Germline-derived CDR1 and CDR2 are SGHRS and YFSETQ. The CDR3: CASSTGLAGRGETQYF. CDR3 DNA: TGCGCCAGCAGCACGGGACTAGCGGGGCGGGGAGAGACCCAGTACTTC. Looking up the rest from reference TRBV5-1 and TRBJ2-5 gives the full variable domain: KAGVTQTPRYLIKTRGQQVTLSCSPISGHRSVSWYQQTPGQGLQFLFEYFSETQRNKGNFPGRFSGRQFSNSRSEMNVSTLELGDSALYLCASSTGLAGRGETQYFGPGTRLLVL.

In this sample, this clonotype turned up a few times. This rearrangement joins TRBV6-6 to TRBJ1-2, with D perhaps matching TRBD1 (5 bases). Germline-derived CDR1 and CDR2 are MNHNY and SVGAGI (reference sequence). The length of the CDR3 is 16 residues. The V and J ends lost 2 bases and 6 bases respectively, with 19 bases between them. CDR3 in DNA: TGTGCCAGCAGTTACACTATGATCCGGGACGGAAATGGCTACACCTTC. Protein: CASSYTMIRDGNGYTF.

V gene TRBV5-1 combines with J gene TRBJ2-7, with TRBD1 identical over 7 bases. V dropped 3 bases and J dropped 1; count of bases not matched to a gene: 7. Germline CDR1 SGHRS, CDR2 YFSETQ. The CDR3 is 15 amino acids. The CDR3 DNA sequence: TGCGCCAGCAGCTATGCCCCGGGACAGTCCTACGAGCAGTACTTC. The encoded protein is CASSYAPGQSYEQYF.

Concerning this clonotype: This may arise from a read error, as a much more abundant clone is one base away. The chain joins TRBV7-2 to TRBJ2-5, with 13 bases matching TRBD2. The J call may be mistaken, given a closer DNA end match to TRBJ2-7. From germline, CDR1 is SGHTA and CDR2 FQGNSA. This CDR3 spans 14 amino acids. This CDR3 is CASSRTSGSNEQYF. The CDR3 DNA sequence: TGTGCCAGCAGCCGGACTAGCGGGAGCAACGAGCAGTACTTC.

This clonotype was counted between two and nine times. This chain joins TRBV3-1 and TRBJ2-7; weak D call: TRBD1 (6 bases). The germline gives CDR1 LGHDT, CDR2 YNNKEL (reference sequence). This CDR3 has 14 amino acids. Trimming pared 4 bases from V and 3 bases from J, leaving 13 bases between. As DNA, the CDR3 is TGTGCCAGCAGCCGTGTTACAGGGAGCTACGAGCAGTACTTC. Protein sequence: CASSRVTGSYEQYF.

This clonotype appeared a few times. The chain links TRBV12-3 or TRBV12-4 to TRBJ2-5; TRBD1 matches at 7 bases. The end of the DNA fits TRBJ2-7 better, so the J call may be wrong. The CDR3 runs 15 residues. The chain's CDR3 is CASSPTQGRIHEQYF. DNA for the CDR3: TGTGCCAGCAGTCCCACACAGGGGCGTATCCACGAGCAGTACTTC.

In DNA, the CDR3 is TGCGCCAGCAGCTTCGGGACTAGCGTGTTCAATGAGCAGTTCTTC. This encodes CASSFGTSVFNEQFF. The rearrangement links TRBV5-1 to TRBJ2-1, with TRBD2 matching 10 bases. The germline CDR1 and CDR2 sequences are SGHRS and YFSETQ. V gave up 2 bases and J gave up 6 bases; unmatched junction bases: 5. The CDR3 is 15 amino acids.

This sequence joins TRBV11-2 and TRBJ2-3; unclear D gene. The V gene's germline CDR1 is SGHAT and CDR2 FQNNGV. Trimming stripped 8 bases from V and 2 bases from J, with 17 bases between. The CDR3 totals 15 residues. CDR3 DNA sequence: TGTGCCAGCGACCCGCTGGGGTGGATCACAGATACGCAGTATTTT. This translates into CASDPLGWITDTQYF.

The chain carries TRBV2 and TRBJ1-5; 7 bases fit TRBD1. This CDR3 spans 14 amino acids. Germline CDR1 and CDR2: SNHLY and FYNNEI. After removal of 6 bases from V and 3 bases from J, the junction contained 5 bases not matched to a gene. In DNA form, the CDR3 reads TGTGCCAGCAGGTACAGGGGAGTCAATCAGCCCCAGCATTTT. Amino acid sequence: CASRYRGVNQPQHF.

This sequence joins TRBV7-9 and TRBJ1-2; the D is unclear. This CDR3 comprises 10 residues. Between the trimmed V and J ends, which lost 4 bases and 8 bases, there was a span of 5 bases. The germline V gene has CDR1 SEHNR and CDR2 FQNEAQ (reference sequence). CDR3 protein: CASSSSGYTF. The CDR3 coding sequence is TGTGCCAGCAGCTCGTCGGGCTACACCTTC.

The sample holds a few counts of this clonotype. The chain uses TRBV28 and TRBJ2-6, with 8 bases matching TRBD1. Germline V lookup: CDR1 MDHEN, CDR2 SYDVKM. The CDR3 runs 17 residues. J was trimmed by 2 bases and V by 8 bases; bases with no gene match: 11. The CDR3, as DNA: TGTGCCAGCGACCGGGACAGGAGGCTCCCTGGGGCCAACGTCCTGACTTTC. This gives the protein CASDRDRRLPGANVLTF.

The chain employs TRBV20-1 and TRBJ2-7, with 9 nucleotides matching TRBD2. The CDR3 runs 12 residues. CDR1 and CDR2 (germline): DFQATT, SNEGSKA (reference sequence). Unmatched junction bases numbered 7, after V lost 7 bases and J lost 6 bases. The CDR3 loop is CSVIGTSSEQYF. CDR3 nucleotides: TGCAGTGTTATCGGGACTAGCTCCGAGCAGTACTTC.

The chain combines TRBV10-3 with TRBJ2-3; D is perhaps TRBD1 (6 bases). V dropped 6 bases and J dropped 0 bases, with 10 bases sitting between them. This CDR3 spans 14 amino acids. Germline CDR1 reads ENHRY; CDR2 reads SYGVKD. DNA for the CDR3: TGTGCCATCAGCCCGGACAGAAGCACAGATACGCAGTATTTT. Translated, it gives CAISPDRSTDTQYF.

Regarding this clonotype: The limits of the CDR3 on the DNA are not certain, so only TCRdb's listed CDR3 is given. The chain is built from TRBV21-1 and TRBJ2-4; TRBD2, the table's D call, lacks a check against the DNA. TRBV21-1 has pseudogene status. The CDR3 region is 18 residues in length, termini included. CDR3 sequence reads: CASSNPRGAVGMGNIQYF.

This clonotype was observed many times. This chain uses TRBV28 with TRBJ2-6; 9 positions agree with TRBD1. J lost 0 bases, V lost 3 bases, and 6 bases had no gene match. Germline values: CDR1 MDHEN, CDR2 SYDVKM. CDR3 length: 18 residues. CDR3 protein: CASSLWTGVPSGANVLTF. The CDR3 DNA reads TGTGCCAGCAGTTTGTGGACAGGGGTTCCCTCTGGGGCCAACGTCCTGACTTTC. The full variable domain, completed using reference TRBV28 and TRBJ2-6, is DVKVTQSSRYLVKRTGEKVFLECVQDMDHENMFWYRQDPGLGLRLIYFSYDVKMKEKGDIPEGYSVSREKKERFSLILESASTNQTSMYLCASSLWTGVPSGANVLTFGAGSRLTVL.

This clonotype was observed a few times. This chain connects TRBV6-6 to TRBJ2-3; a possible D gene is TRBD1 (6 bases). Per germline, CDR1 MNHNY and CDR2 SVGAGI (reference sequence). CDR3 length equals 14 residues. Trimming pared 0 bases from V and 4 bases from J, leaving 8 bases between. The CDR3 loop is CASSYSPGADTQYF. In DNA, the CDR3 is TGTGCCAGCAGTTACTCCCCAGGGGCAGATACGCAGTATTTT.

The chain combines TRBV2 with TRBJ2-1, with 10 bases identical to TRBD1. Per germline, CDR1 SNHLY and CDR2 FYNNEI. V lost 3 bases and J lost 7; bases outside the gene matches: 6. The CDR3 is made up of 15 amino acids. The CDR3 reads CASSEAGTGVNEQFF. The CDR3 DNA follows: TGTGCCAGCAGTGAGGCGGGGACAGGGGTGAATGAGCAGTTCTTC.

The chain employs TRBV6-5 and TRBJ1-2; perhaps TRBD1 as D (6 bases). CDR3 length: 15 residues. The germline V and J ends were trimmed by 5 bases and 4 bases, with 17 bases remaining between them. Germline V gene sequence: CDR1 MNHEY, CDR2 SVGAGI. CDR3 protein: CASSRTPGAGYGYTF. Written as DNA, the CDR3 is TGTGCCAGCAGTCGGACGCCAGGGGCAGGCTATGGCTACACCTTC.

This clonotype was detected only a few times. The V call is TRBV7-9, the J call TRBJ2-4; TRBD1 might be the D (5 bases). CDR3 length equals 14 residues. The V end lost 3 bases, the J end lost 5 bases, and 11 bases lay between the germline ends. The V gene's germline CDR1 is SEHNR and CDR2 FQNEAQ (reference sequence). CDR3 residues: CASSLTVTENIQYF. CDR3 coding DNA: TGTGCCAGCAGCTTGACCGTGACAGAAAACATTCAGTACTTC.